The 17 T cell receptor beta chains below all came from one sample that was sequenced in a study of T cell changes during pregnancy in multiple sclerosis (dated by TCRdb to the late 2010s). Library prep was done by the immunoSEQ multiplex PCR assay. Entries here come from immuneACCESS through TCRdb and include only in-frame sequences with V and J called. Some clones fail to appear in such tables; in the studies checked, an unresolved V gene covers under half of the shortfall, and the cause of the remainder is unknown. Across this sample there are tens of thousands of clones, with about 90% seen only once. The biggest ten clones account for more than 1.4% of the sample. The material was peripheral blood, obtained before pregnancy. Source of these receptors: a female donor with multiple sclerosis, enrolled in a pregnancy study.

The V gene is TRBV15, the J gene TRBJ1-6; 8 nucleotides match TRBD1. This CDR3 has 16 amino acids. Trimming cost V 3 bases and J 8 bases; bases outside gene matches: 9. Germline CDR1 is LNHNV and CDR2 is YYDKDF (reference sequence). The CDR3 nucleotides are TGTGCCACCAGCAGGGTTGGCAGGGGGCTTTATTCACCCCTCCACTTT. Its translation is CATSRVGRGLYSPLHF.

This chain joins TRBV19 and TRBJ1-1, with TRBD1 identical over 7 bases. After removal of 6 bases from V and 1 base from J, the junction contained 11 bases not matched to a gene. The CDR3 extends over 16 amino acids. Germline V gene data show CDR1 as LNHDA and CDR2 as SQIVND (reference sequence). DNA of the CDR3: TGTGCCAGTAGCTACGTACGGACAGGCGAGAACACTGAAGCTTTCTTT. Translation gives CASSYVRTGENTEAFF.

The rearrangement joins TRBV21-1 to TRBJ2-1; no DNA check was done on the table's D call, TRBD1. TRBV21-1 is noted as a pseudogene. CDR3 length equals 16 residues. CDR3 sequence (DNA): TGTGCCAGCAGCAAGCATACCCTCAGCTCCTACAATGAGCAGTTCTTC. Encoded protein: CASSKHTLSSYNEQFF.

The chain is built from TRBV5-4 and TRBJ2-7; maybe TRBD1 (5 bases). The CDR3 consists of 16 residues. Trimming took off 0 bases at V and 5 bases at J, with 18 bases between the two ends. Germline loops: CDR1 SGHNT, CDR2 YYREEE (reference sequence). CDR3 in amino acids: CASSLDRFQKWDEQYF. For the CDR3, the DNA is TGTGCCAGCAGCTTGGACAGGTTTCAAAAATGGGACGAGCAGTACTTC. Drawing the rest from reference TRBV5-4 and TRBJ2-7, the complete variable domain is ETGVTQSPTHLIKTRGQQVTLRCSSQSGHNTVSWYQQALGQGPQFIFQYYREEENGRGNFPPRFSGLQFPNYSSELNVNALELDDSALYLCASSLDRFQKWDEQYFGPGTRLTVT.

V and J are TRBV29-1 and TRBJ1-6, with D perhaps TRBD1 (5 bases). V lost 5 bases, J lost 7 bases, and 9 bases lay in between. CDR3 length: 12 amino acids. CDR1 and CDR2 from the germline V gene are SQVTM and ANQGSEA. CDR3 amino acids: CSVSTENSPLHF. In nucleotides, the CDR3 is TGCAGCGTTTCGACAGAAAATTCACCCCTCCACTTT.

Only one count was recorded for this clone. CDR3 sequence (DNA): TGTGCCCTCAAGGCCCAGGTGTCCTCCTACGAGCAGTACTTC. The encoded protein is CALKAQVSSYEQYF. The genes are TRBV30 and TRBJ2-7, with D unresolved. The germline V gene encodes CDR1 GTSNPN and CDR2 SVGIG (reference sequence). V lost 8 bases, J lost 0 bases, and 17 bases lay in between. This CDR3 is built from 14 residues.

V is TRBV19 and J is TRBJ1-6, with TRBD1 as a possible D gene (6 bases). Trimming pared 5 bases from V and 7 bases from J, leaving 15 bases between. The germline gives CDR1 LNHDA, CDR2 SQIVND (reference sequence). The length of the CDR3 is 15 residues. The CDR3 loop is CASSPRGGINSPLHF. The CDR3 DNA reads as TGTGCCAGTAGTCCCAGAGGGGGTATCAATTCACCCCTCCACTTT.

This clone was counted once. This sequence joins TRBV28 and TRBJ2-7; D possibly corresponds to TRBD2 (6 bases). Germline-derived CDR1 and CDR2 are MDHEN and SYDVKM. This CDR3 spans 16 amino acids. V was pared by 3 bases and J by 0 bases, with 15 bases between. CDR3 coding DNA: TGTGCCAGCAGTTTCGCCGCGGGGATCCTCTCCTACGAGCAGTACTTC. Translation gives CASSFAAGILSYEQYF.

The sample holds one count of this clone. The chain combines TRBV5-1 with TRBJ2-1, with 14 bases lining up with TRBD2. Germline V gene sequence: CDR1 SGHRS, CDR2 YFSETQ. The CDR3 is made up of 16 amino acids. The trim removed 4 bases at V and 8 bases at J, leaving 8 bases unmatched. The CDR3: CASSPSTSGGAYEQFF. Written as DNA, the CDR3 is TGCGCCAGCAGCCCTTCGACTAGCGGGGGGGCATATGAGCAGTTCTTC.

The V gene is TRBV6-5, the J gene TRBJ2-1; D is uncertain. This CDR3 spans 13 amino acids. Trimming removed 5 bases from V and 7 bases from J, with 12 bases in between. Looked up from germline, CDR1 is MNHEY and CDR2 is SVGAGI. The CDR3: CASSTSRWNEQFF. CDR3 in DNA: TGTGCCAGCAGTACCTCTCGGTGGAATGAGCAGTTCTTC.

This clone has just a few counts. The chain uses TRBV2 and TRBJ1-5, with unresolved D. V gave up 2 bases and J gave up 10 bases, with 12 bases separating them. Germline values: CDR1 SNHLY, CDR2 FYNNEI. This CDR3 region has 13 residues. The CDR3 sequence: CASSETVTFPQHF. The CDR3 bases are TGTGCCAGCAGTGAAACGGTGACTTTCCCCCAGCATTTT.

The chain uses TRBV27 and TRBJ2-7; tentatively, D is TRBD2 (5 bases). This CDR3 contains 14 residues. V gave up 4 bases and J gave up 5 bases, with 15 bases separating them. Germline V gene data show CDR1 as MNHEY and CDR2 as SMNVEV (reference sequence). The CDR3 DNA follows: TGTGCCAGCAGTTACCGGGTCGCGGGCCACGAGCAGTACTTC. Translation: CASSYRVAGHEQYF.

This clone has only one observation. The chain carries TRBV18 and TRBJ2-5; D is unresolved. V lost 3 bases and J lost 5, with 7 bases in between. The CDR3 is 12 residues long. CDR1 and CDR2 from the germline V gene are KGHSH and LQKENI. This chain's CDR3 is CASSPSEETQYF. In nucleotides, the CDR3 is TGTGCCAGCTCACCGAGCGAGGAGACCCAGTACTTC.

The chain has TRBV9 and TRBJ2-5; D is possibly TRBD2 (6 bases). Trimming took 2 bases from V and 5 from J, leaving 16 bases between them. The CDR3 has 15 amino acids. Germline V gene sequence: CDR1 SGDLS, CDR2 YYNGEE. The chain's CDR3 is CASSVGDFLVETQYF. CDR3 DNA: TGTGCCAGCAGCGTGGGGGACTTCCTCGTGGAGACCCAGTACTTC. Variable domain in full (rest from reference TRBV9 and TRBJ2-5): DSGVTQTPKHLITATGQRVTLRCSPRSGDLSVYWYQQSLDQGLQFLIQYYNGEERAKGNILERFSAQQFPDLHSELNLSSLELGDSALYFCASSVGDFLVETQYFGPGTRLLVL.

The rearrangement uses TRBV10-3 and TRBJ2-7; 8 bases agree with TRBD1. Germline V gene data show CDR1 as ENHRY and CDR2 as SYGVKD. Trimming at V came to 2 bases and at J to 6 bases, leaving 9 bases not matched to a gene. The CDR3 consists of 15 residues. CDR3 loop: CAISEPPGTGTEQYF. CDR3 sequence (DNA): TGTGCCATCAGTGAGCCCCCAGGGACAGGAACCGAGCAGTACTTC.

The chain recombines TRBV6-5 with TRBJ2-3; possibly TRBD1 for D (6 bases). This CDR3 is built from 14 residues. Germline V gene sequence: CDR1 MNHEY, CDR2 SVGAGI. V lost 6 bases, J lost 6 bases, and 16 bases lay in between. This CDR3 is CASRRGQPLDTQYF. The DNA of the CDR3 is TGTGCCAGCAGACGGGGACAACCATTGGATACGCAGTATTTT.

The chain uses TRBV11-2 and TRBJ2-7; D perhaps matches TRBD1 (6 bases). Germline CDR1 reads SGHAT; CDR2 reads FQNNGV. Trimming stripped 5 bases from V and 7 bases from J, with 18 bases between. The CDR3 has 14 residues. CDR3 in amino acids: CASSPGTSLTEQYF. CDR3 bases: TGTGCCAGCAGCCCAGGGACAAGCCTAACGGAGCAGTACTTC.